This TCR beta chain was observed in a study of shared clonotypes between healthy human individuals. Germline CDR1 reads LNHNV; CDR2 reads YYDKDF (reference sequence). V was clipped by 3 bases and J by 2 bases, with 10 bases between them. There are 15 residues in the CDR3. Every unsorted PBMC PCR replicate was loaded with approximately 0.3 ug DNA, approximately 30,000 T cell genomes. Using immunoSEQ multiplex PCR, the repertoire was profiled, and TCRdb retains in-frame clones only, with some absent. The sample comprises around 510,000 clones, around 81% of which are singletons, and 12% rests with the top ten.

V and J are TRBV15 and TRBJ2-2; D is ambiguous. This TCR was sampled from a woman in her forties in good health. Some clones in this sample may be carry-over from other donors' samples. The sample taken for sequencing was PBMCs. The CDR3 DNA follows: TGTGCCACCAGCAGCCTCCTTTACAACACCGGGGAGCTGTTTTTT. Translated: CATSSLLYNTGELFF.